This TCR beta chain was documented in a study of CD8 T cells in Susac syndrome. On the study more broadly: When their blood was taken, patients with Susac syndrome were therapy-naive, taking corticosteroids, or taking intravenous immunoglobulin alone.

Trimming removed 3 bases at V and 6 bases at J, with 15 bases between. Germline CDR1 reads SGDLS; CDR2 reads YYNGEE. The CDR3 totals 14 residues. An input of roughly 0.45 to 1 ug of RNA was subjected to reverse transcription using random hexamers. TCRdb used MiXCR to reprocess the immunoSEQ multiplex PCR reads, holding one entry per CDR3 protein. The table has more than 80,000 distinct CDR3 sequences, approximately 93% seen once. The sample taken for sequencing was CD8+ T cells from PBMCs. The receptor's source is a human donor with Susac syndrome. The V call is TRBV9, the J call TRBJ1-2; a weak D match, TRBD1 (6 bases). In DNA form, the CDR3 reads TGTGCCAGCAGCGACCCCTTGGGACACGATGGCTACACCTTC. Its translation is CASSDPLGHDGYTF.